Shown below are 2 T cell receptor beta chains from a single sample sequenced in a study of blood T cell repertoires in COVID-19. Some clones are missing from TCRdb's copy, which holds only in-frame ones; the method was immunoSEQ multiplex PCR. There are 150,000 to 200,000 clones in the sample; about 90% occur only once, and 0.62% lies in the top ten. What was sequenced was peripheral blood. The receptors come from a man aged 45 to 65 with acute or convalescent COVID-19.

The chain links TRBV11-2 to TRBJ2-5; TRBD2 agrees at 8 bases. Per germline, CDR1 SGHAT and CDR2 FQNNGV. Trimming cost V 4 bases and J 1 base; bases outside gene matches: 2. The CDR3 consists of 14 residues. As DNA, the CDR3 is TGTGCCAGCAGCTCAGGACTAGCCCAAGAGACCCAGTACTTC. Translation gives CASSSGLAQETQYF.

The chain joins TRBV7-3 to TRBJ1-3; D not certain. The V gene lost 5 bases and the J gene lost 2 bases, with 7 bases spanning the gap. The CDR3 totals 13 residues. Per germline, CDR1 SGHTA and CDR2 FQGTGA. In DNA, the CDR3 is TGTGCCAGCAGCCCAGGCACTGGAAACACCATATATTTT. It is translated as CASSPGTGNTIYF.